What follows is one TCR beta chain and its context. Its target is unknown. CDR1 is SGHDN, CDR2 FVKESK, per germline. This CDR3 contains 15 residues. Germline trimming cut 4 bases from V and 2 bases from J; bases unmatched to any gene: 4. These data originate in a study of cytomegalovirus exposure and HLA in healthy donors. Study conclusions and caveats: Cytomegalovirus status was reportedly diagnosed by the classifier with high sensitivity and specificity.

Data came from immunoSEQ multiplex PCR; TCRdb stores just in-frame clones and leaves some out. The sample shows about 68,000 clones, roughly 97% of them seen only once. The chain has TRBV14 and TRBJ2-7; 11 bases fit TRBD1. The TCR comes from a man aged 18 to 30 in good health and CMV-seronegative. The specimen was PBMCs. The chain's CDR3 is CASSLGQGDPYEQYF. For the CDR3, the DNA is TGTGCCAGCAGCCTGGGACAGGGGGATCCCTACGAGCAGTACTTC. The variable domain in full, with the rest retrieved from reference TRBV14 and TRBJ2-7, is EAGVTQFPSHSVIEKGQTVTLRCDPISGHDNLYWYRRVMGKEIKFLLHFVKESKQDESGMPNNRFLAERTGGTYSTLKVQPAELEDSGVYFCASSLGQGDPYEQYFGPGTRLTVT.